The table lists the clone carrying this T cell receptor beta chain with a few counts. Its target is unknown. These data are taken from a study of beta chain features in type 1 diabetes. Looking at the study overall: Patients and healthy donors were similar in age, gender and cell yields. Points from the study as a whole: Among all four CD4+ subsets, Type 1 diabetes patients had TCRB CDR3s that were moderately but significantly shorter.

Isolated RNA was reverse transcribed in full, so expressed TCRB transcripts were sequenced. TCRdb's table, derived via immunoSEQ multiplex PCR, lists solely in-frame clones and lacks some. The data contain some 410,000 clones, 11% of them singletons. Trimming removed 6 bases at V and 6 bases at J, with 14 bases between. Germline-derived CDR1 and CDR2 are SGHAT and FQDESV (reference sequence). The CDR3 extends over 14 amino acids. The chain links TRBV11-1 to TRBJ2-2; possibly TRBD2 for D (5 bases). Source material: naive CD4+ T cells from blood. This receptor was taken from a woman under 30 in good health. CDR3 sequence: CASRPGRFAGELFF. The CDR3 bases are TGTGCCAGCAGACCGGGGAGATTCGCCGGGGAGCTGTTTTTT.